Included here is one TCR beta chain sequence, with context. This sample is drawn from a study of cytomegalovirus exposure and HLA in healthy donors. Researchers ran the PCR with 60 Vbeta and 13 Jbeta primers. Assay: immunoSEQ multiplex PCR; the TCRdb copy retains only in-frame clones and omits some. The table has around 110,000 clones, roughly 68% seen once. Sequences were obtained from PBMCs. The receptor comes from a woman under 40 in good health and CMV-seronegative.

The CDR3 DNA is TGTGCCAGCAGTTACTTGAAGAGCTCCTACGAGCAGTACTTC. This sequence encodes CASSYLKSSYEQYF. The chain couples TRBV6-5 to TRBJ2-7; D remains unclear. Germline CDR1 MNHEY, CDR2 SVGAGI. The V and J ends lost 1 base and 0 bases respectively, with 7 bases between them. CDR3 size: 14 residues.